These 4 T cell receptor beta chains were sequenced from one sample in a study of cytomegalovirus exposure and HLA in healthy donors. The PCR contained 60 Vbeta and 13 Jbeta primers. Generated by immunoSEQ multiplex PCR, the TCRdb table keeps only in-frame clones and is missing some. Among about 140,000 clones listed, 70% to 85% were seen once. The specimen sequenced was PBMCs. The receptors come from a woman aged 60 to 75 in good health and CMV-seropositive.

V gene TRBV18 combines with J gene TRBJ2-7; possible D gene TRBD2, 5 bases. Trimming removed 0 bases at V and 3 bases at J, with 12 bases between. There are 15 residues in the CDR3. CDR1 and CDR2 (germline): KGHSH, LQKENI. CDR3 DNA: TGTGCCAGCTCACCACCCGTAGCGACTAACTACGAGCAGTACTTC. Its translation is CASSPPVATNYEQYF.

The chain employs TRBV28 and TRBJ1-5; perhaps TRBD1 as D (5 bases). Trimming pared 8 bases from V and 11 bases from J, leaving 19 bases between. CDR1 is MDHEN and CDR2 is SYDVKM in the germline V gene. This CDR3 region has 13 residues. In DNA, the CDR3 is TGTGCCAGCCTCGACAGTCCTAAAGGGTCCCAGCATTTT. Its translation: CASLDSPKGSQHF.

A few counts support this clone. The rearrangement links TRBV7-8 to TRBJ2-2; 10 nucleotides line up with TRBD2. The CDR3 has 17 amino acids. V was pared by 5 bases and J by 4 bases, with 10 bases of the junction left unmatched. Germline V gene data show CDR1 as SGHVS and CDR2 as FQNEAQ. The CDR3 loop reads CASSERLAGEVTGELFF. The CDR3 DNA follows: TGTGCCAGCAGCGAGAGACTAGCGGGTGAGGTCACCGGGGAGCTGTTTTTT.

This chain joins TRBV19 and TRBJ1-4; D not resolved. V was clipped by 0 bases and J by 0 bases, with 5 bases between them. This CDR3 is built from 15 residues. Germline CDR1 LNHDA, CDR2 SQIVND (reference sequence). CDR3 amino acids: CASSIDGATNEKLFF. The DNA of the CDR3 is TGTGCCAGTAGTATAGATGGAGCAACTAATGAAAAACTGTTTTTT.